The 23 T cell receptor beta chains presented below share a single source sample, sequenced in a study of blood T cell repertoires in COVID-19. Assay used: immunoSEQ multiplex PCR; TCRdb lists only in-frame clones, some missing. The table lists 400,000 to 450,000 clones, 70% to 90% of them singletons, with roughly 1.6% in the top ten. Source material: peripheral blood. The receptors derive from a woman aged 40 to 49 with COVID-19, enrolled during active disease.

This rearrangement joins TRBV14 to TRBJ1-1, with 7 bases identical to TRBD1. The CDR3 covers 15 residues. V lost 3 bases, J lost 0 bases, and 4 bases stayed unmatched. Germline CDR1 is SGHDN and CDR2 is FVKESK. The CDR3 protein is CASSQLTGLNTEAFF. The DNA for the CDR3 is TGTGCCAGCAGCCAGTTGACAGGGTTGAACACTGAAGCTTTCTTT.

The chain is built from TRBV7-3 and TRBJ2-7, with 9 bases fitting TRBD2. Germline-derived CDR1 and CDR2 are SGHTA and FQGTGA. The CDR3 runs 14 residues. V was pared by 3 bases and J by 6 bases, with 6 bases of the junction left unmatched. CDR3 coding DNA: TGTGCCAGCAGCTTGGCGGGGGGGCCTTCCGAGCAGTACTTC. It codes for CASSLAGGPSEQYF.

The chain recombines TRBV15 with TRBJ1-3, with D unclear. The CDR3 sequence is 15 residues long. Germline CDR1 reads LNHNV; CDR2 reads YYDKDF (reference sequence). V was trimmed by 4 bases and J by 0 bases, leaving 10 bases between them. The chain's CDR3 is CATSKEGFSGNTIYF. The CDR3 DNA is TGTGCCACCAGCAAGGAGGGCTTCTCTGGAAACACCATATATTTT.

The chain couples TRBV27 to TRBJ2-3; possibly TRBD2 for D (7 bases). Germline assignment: CDR1 MNHEY and CDR2 SMNVEV (reference sequence). The germline V and J ends were trimmed by 1 base and 2 bases, with 13 bases remaining between them. The CDR3 length is 16 residues. The chain's CDR3 is CASSLLGGGFTDTQYF. The DNA for the CDR3 is TGTGCCAGCAGTTTATTGGGAGGGGGTTTCACAGATACGCAGTATTTT.

The gene calls are TRBV6-2 or TRBV6-3 and TRBJ1-1; D remains ambiguous. V lost 2 bases and J 1 base, leaving 11 bases between the germline ends. The V gene's germline CDR1 is MNHEY and CDR2 SVGEGT. The CDR3 totals 15 residues. The CDR3 is CASSYGLTGNTEAFF. The DNA of the CDR3 is TGTGCCAGCAGTTACGGGTTGACGGGGAACACTGAAGCTTTCTTT.

Only one count was recorded for this clone. This rearrangement joins TRBV19 to TRBJ1-1; 11 bases are a match to TRBD1. Per germline, CDR1 LNHDA and CDR2 SQIVND (reference sequence). The CDR3 totals 17 residues. J was trimmed by 1 base and V by 6 bases; bases with no gene match: 10. CDR3 bases: TGTGCCAGTAGGGATTGGGACAGGGGGGCCGGGAACACTGAAGCTTTCTTT. Translated: CASRDWDRGAGNTEAFF.

The chain is built from TRBV27 and TRBJ1-1; unclear D gene. Germline V gene data show CDR1 as MNHEY and CDR2 as SMNVEV (reference sequence). Trimming pared 6 bases from V and 9 bases from J, leaving 17 bases between. This CDR3 spans 13 amino acids. The CDR3 is CASSPAPTRQAFF. In nucleotides, the CDR3 is TGTGCCAGCAGCCCAGCGCCGACTCGACAAGCTTTCTTT.

The count of this clone is one. The chain is built from TRBV19 and TRBJ1-2; a weak D match, TRBD1 (5 bases). CDR3 length: 15 amino acids. The V end lost 5 bases, the J end lost 1 base, and 14 bases lay between the germline ends. Germline V gene data show CDR1 as LNHDA and CDR2 as SQIVND (reference sequence). The CDR3 bases are TGTGCCAGTAGTCCGGACATTCGGGTTAACTATGGCTACACCTTC. This sequence encodes CASSPDIRVNYGYTF.

This CDR3 is CASSLGLAEFF. As DNA, the CDR3 is TGTGCCAGCAGTCTGGGACTAGCGGAGTTCTTC. V usage is TRBV6-2 or TRBV6-3 and J usage is TRBJ2-1, with 11 positions matching TRBD2. This CDR3 is built from 11 residues. V dropped 5 bases and J dropped 14; count of bases not matched to a gene: 2. Looked up from germline, CDR1 is MNHEY and CDR2 is SVGEGT.

CDR3 residues: CSVEGRGYGYTF. The CDR3, as DNA: TGCAGCGTTGAGGGCAGGGGCTATGGCTACACCTTC. The chain combines TRBV29-1 with TRBJ1-2, with D possibly matching TRBD1 (6 bases). This CDR3 is 12 amino acids long. The V and J ends lost 3 bases and 4 bases respectively, with 9 bases between them. The germline V gene has CDR1 SQVTM and CDR2 ANQGSEA.

CDR3 loop: CASSQDRPPAVQYF. CDR3 sequence (DNA): TGCGCCAGCAGCCAGGATCGGCCCCCGGCGGTACAGTACTTC. The chain is built from TRBV4-3 and TRBJ2-7, with no clear D. The V and J ends lost 3 bases and 10 bases respectively, with 19 bases between them. The CDR3 is 14 amino acids. Germline CDR1 reads LGHNA; CDR2 reads YSLEER.

Here the CDR3 reads CSVNRKQNTEAFF. CDR3 DNA: TGCAGCGTTAACAGAAAACAGAACACTGAAGCTTTCTTT. The J gene is TRBJ1-1, the V gene TRBV29-1; D not resolved. V dropped 5 bases and J dropped 1 base, with 11 bases sitting between them. The CDR3 runs to 13 residues. Germline lookup yields CDR1 SQVTM and CDR2 ANQGSEA.

The chain links TRBV2 to TRBJ1-4, with TRBD1 matching 9 bases. Germline-derived CDR1 and CDR2 are SNHLY and FYNNEI. V trimming: 9 bases; J trimming: 7 bases; junction bases outside the gene matches: 6. This CDR3 contains 13 residues. The DNA of the CDR3 is TGTGCCAGTAGCCGGGACAGGGCTGAAAAACTGTTTTTT. This encodes CASSRDRAEKLFF.

This chain links TRBV28 with TRBJ1-3; D is unresolved. The germline V and J ends were trimmed by 3 bases and 3 bases, with 12 bases remaining between them. Per the germline V gene, CDR1 is MDHEN and CDR2 is SYDVKM. The CDR3 sequence is 15 residues long. The CDR3 protein is CASSLRLSFGNTIYF. In nucleotides, the CDR3 is TGTGCCAGCAGTTTGCGGTTGAGCTTTGGAAACACCATATATTTT.

The genes are TRBV19 and TRBJ2-2; 7 nucleotides align to TRBD1. This CDR3 is 11 amino acids long. Germline V gene sequence: CDR1 LNHDA, CDR2 SQIVND (reference sequence). CDR3 nucleotides: TGTTCGACAGGGAGCACCGGGGAGCTGTTTTTT. Residues: CSTGSTGELFF.

The chain joins TRBV11-2 to TRBJ2-2; 7 positions agree with TRBD2. This CDR3 has 15 amino acids. The trim removed 4 bases at V and 5 bases at J, leaving 7 bases unmatched. Germline V gene data show CDR1 as SGHAT and CDR2 as FQNNGV. Here the CDR3 reads CASSSSGTITGELFF. The CDR3 DNA is TGTGCCAGCAGCTCCTCCGGGACTATAACCGGGGAGCTGTTTTTT.

A single count supports this clone. The rearrangement links TRBV6-5 to TRBJ1-2; D is ambiguous. Looked up from germline, CDR1 is MNHEY and CDR2 is SVGAGI. The CDR3 has 13 residues. Between the trimmed V and J ends, which lost 5 bases and 2 bases, there was a span of 9 bases. The CDR3 DNA is TGTGCCAGCAGTAACCGGGAAAACTATGGCTACACCTTC. It encodes CASSNRENYGYTF.

The rearrangement joins TRBV19 to TRBJ2-5, with 8 bases that match TRBD1. CDR1 is LNHDA and CDR2 is SQIVND in the germline V gene (reference sequence). J lost 5 bases, V lost 4 bases, and 6 bases had no gene match. The length of the CDR3 is 14 residues. This CDR3 is CASSKQGVWETQYF. The CDR3 bases are TGTGCCAGTAGTAAACAGGGGGTCTGGGAGACCCAGTACTTC.

The V and J genes are TRBV6-5 and TRBJ1-5, with 8 bases matching TRBD1. The CDR3 spans 16 residues. Trimming took 0 bases from V and 6 from J; bases not matched to a gene: 7. CDR1 is MNHEY and CDR2 is SVGAGI in the germline V gene. This chain's CDR3 is CASSYSYRGKGQPQHF. CDR3 sequence (DNA): TGTGCCAGCAGTTACTCGTACAGGGGGAAGGGTCAGCCCCAGCATTTT.

This chain joins TRBV6-5 and TRBJ1-2, with D possibly being TRBD1 (6 bases). Germline CDR1 is MNHEY and CDR2 is SVGAGI. The V and J ends lost 2 bases and 4 bases respectively, with 17 bases between them. CDR3 size: 16 residues. The CDR3 nucleotides read TGTGCCAGCAGTTACAGGGCGACAGGTTACGGCTATGGCTACACCTTC. This sequence encodes CASSYRATGYGYGYTF.

CDR3 in amino acids: CASSLGGITDTQYF. CDR3 bases: TGTGCCAGCAGCTTAGGCGGGATAACAGATACGCAGTATTTT. The V gene is TRBV5-6, the J gene TRBJ2-3; D perhaps matches TRBD2 (6 bases). The CDR3 sequence is 14 residues long. V gave up 2 bases and J gave up 3 bases, with 10 bases separating them. The germline V gene encodes CDR1 SGHDT and CDR2 YYEEEE.

The gene calls are TRBV5-5 and TRBJ1-2; a weak D match, TRBD1 (5 bases). Germline CDR1 is SGHKS and CDR2 is YYEKEE (reference sequence). The CDR3 covers 13 residues. The germline V and J ends were trimmed by 3 bases and 3 bases, with 9 bases remaining between them. The CDR3 region is CASSSDNHYGYTF. As DNA, the CDR3 is TGTGCCAGCAGCTCGGACAATCACTATGGCTACACCTTC.

The chain joins TRBV6-5 to TRBJ1-4, with D tentatively TRBD1 (5 bases). Trimming stripped 6 bases from V and 3 bases from J, with 14 bases between. Germline assignment: CDR1 MNHEY and CDR2 SVGAGI. This CDR3 has 15 amino acids. CDR3 amino acids: CASRIMTVANEKLFF. The CDR3 region has the DNA TGTGCCAGCAGGATAATGACAGTCGCTAATGAAAAACTGTTTTTT.